Listed below are T cell receptor beta chains from one sample, sequenced in a study of cytomegalovirus exposure and HLA in healthy donors. TCRdb's copy holds only in-frame clones and misses some; the assay was immunoSEQ multiplex PCR. The sample lists some 190,000 clones, over 65% occurring once. Sequenced input: PBMCs. The origin of the receptors is a man aged 18 to 35 in good health and CMV-seronegative. Each CDR3 is given with its conserved first and last residue. Rows give clone size only sometimes, using once, few, many, or a class for an expanded clone.

J: TRBJ2-2; V: TRBV7-9; size: few; CDR3: CASSIRLAGAGELFF
J: TRBJ2-7; V: TRBV7-2; size: -; CDR3: CASTPAGGRAYEQYF
J: TRBJ2-1; V: TRBV2; size: -; CDR3: CASISDSSYNEQFF
J: TRBJ2-7; V: TRBV5-4; size: -; CDR3: CASSLGRDRGSYEQYF
J: TRBJ2-5; V: TRBV11-3; size: -; CDR3: CASHGRTSGGQETQYF
J: TRBJ1-1; V: TRBV7-8; size: -; CDR3: CASSPWTGGLGTEAFF
J: TRBJ1-4; V: TRBV28; size: -; CDR3: CASSPRTGGEKLFF
J: TRBJ2-5; V: TRBV12-5; size: -; CDR3: CASSPSSGQETQYF
J: TRBJ1-2; V: TRBV11-2; size: -; CDR3: CASSLRQGALVDYGYTF
J: TRBJ1-1; V: TRBV15; size: few; CDR3: CATSGTRGREAFF
J: TRBJ2-5; V: TRBV19; size: -; CDR3: CASSPTRIQETQYF
J: TRBJ2-3; V: TRBV10-3; size: -; CDR3: CATLGRQGISTDTQYF
J: TRBJ1-1; V: TRBV30; size: -; CDR3: CACRRTDGNTEAFF
J: TRBJ2-7; V: TRBV30; size: -; CDR3: CAWSVNSGYYEQYF
J: TRBJ2-3; V: TRBV7-3; size: -; CDR3: CASTLAGGLSDTQYF
J: TRBJ1-1; V: TRBV7-8; size: -; CDR3: CASSSGARNTEAFF
J: TRBJ1-3; V: TRBV11-2; size: -; CDR3: CASSTSGQGPYSGNTIYF
J: TRBJ1-1; V: TRBV7-3; size: -; CDR3: CASSPTGSMEAFF
J: TRBJ1-2; V: TRBV7-9; size: few; CDR3: CASSSSRDRSTNYGYTF
J: TRBJ2-2; V: TRBV6-5; size: once; CDR3: CASSPRQDLTGELFF
J: TRBJ1-3; V: TRBV29-1; size: -; CDR3: CSVERDIGNTIYF
J: TRBJ2-7; V: TRBV4-3; size: -; CDR3: CASSQEGGYQQAYEQYF
J: TRBJ1-2; V: TRBV6-5; size: -; CDR3: CASRRNTGVVYGYTF
J: TRBJ2-1; V: TRBV5-4; size: -; CDR3: CASSITRLAQYNEQFF
J: TRBJ2-3; V: TRBV4-3; size: few; CDR3: CASSQEQSTSGSSTDTQYF
J: TRBJ1-6; V: TRBV27; size: -; CDR3: CASSLSPLGGGSPLHF
J: TRBJ1-3; V: TRBV4-3; size: -; CDR3: CASSQERLFGGNTIYF
J: TRBJ2-7; V: TRBV4-3; size: -; CDR3: CASSRSPLYEQYF
J: TRBJ2-1; V: TRBV6-5; size: -; CDR3: CASSSRGVAYNEQFF
J: TRBJ1-3; V: TRBV18; size: -; CDR3: CASSPNRADTIYF
J: TRBJ1-1; V: TRBV2; size: -; CDR3: CASREGAREAFF
J: TRBJ2-7; V: TRBV6-5; size: -; CDR3: CASSKGLAGIYEQYF
J: TRBJ2-1; V: TRBV6-5; size: -; CDR3: CASSYSGSDNEQFF
J: TRBJ2-1; V: TRBV6-6; size: -; CDR3: CASSPGTSYNEQFF
J: TRBJ1-2; V: TRBV2; size: -; CDR3: CASQRTGAYGYTF
J: TRBJ1-2; V: TRBV4-3; size: -; CDR3: CASSQGWTGGYTF
J: TRBJ1-6; V: TRBV30; size: -; CDR3: CAWRPTGTENSPLHF
J: TRBJ2-7; V: TRBV11-2; size: -; CDR3: CASSSSRAGGREQYF
J: TRBJ2-2; V: TRBV30; size: -; CDR3: CAWSHSGGPPGELFF